The entry below describes one T cell receptor (beta chain). The antigen is undetermined. These data originate in a study of T cell responses to AZD1222 COVID-19 vaccine. The CDR3 has 13 amino acids. Trimming removed 3 bases at V and 10 bases at J, with 13 bases between. Looked up from germline, CDR1 is LGHDT and CDR2 is YNNKEL (reference sequence). The study's findings and limits: A reported finding is that nearly half of spike-specific TCRs target unmutated variant regions.

The method was immunoSEQ multiplex PCR; TCRdb's version includes in-frame clones alone and lacks a portion of them. The repertoire holds 140,000 to 150,000 clones, with 92% as singletons. This receptor was taken from an adult in good health. The chain carries TRBV3-1 (or the pseudogene TRBV3-2) and TRBJ2-1, with a possible D match to TRBD1 (6 bases). The sequencing used peripheral blood, collected on day 0 of AZD1222 vaccination. DNA for the CDR3: TGTGCCAGCAGCCAGTTGATTAGGGGGGAGCAGTTCTTC. Protein: CASSQLIRGEQFF.